The 27 T cell receptor beta chains given below trace back to one sample, sequenced in a study of T cells in Graves' hyperthyroidism and ophthalmopathy. Template material for amplifying TCR beta CDR3 regions consisted of RNA transcripts. First-round RT-PCR with HTBI primers amplified the TCR CDR3 region. TCRdb reanalysed the multiplex PCR reads using MiXCR and keeps one entry per CDR3 protein. This sample has tens of thousands of distinct CDR3 sequences, with roughly 50% found just once. The sample was blood. Receptor source: a woman in her fifties or sixties with Graves' ophthalmopathy.

The gene calls are TRBV19 and TRBJ2-3, with 11 positions matching TRBD2. The V segment lost 4 bases and the J segment 4 bases; nucleotides outside the gene matches: 4. The CDR3 runs 15 residues. Looked up from germline, CDR1 is LNHDA and CDR2 is SQIVND (reference sequence). Here the CDR3 reads CASSKPGLAADTQYF. The CDR3 bases are TGTGCCAGTAGTAAACCGGGACTAGCGGCAGATACGCAGTATTTT.

This clonotype appeared many times. The J gene is TRBJ2-1, the V gene TRBV7-9; 7 bases align to TRBD2. Germline loops: CDR1 SEHNR, CDR2 FQNEAQ (reference sequence). Trimming removed 5 bases from V and 9 bases from J; junction bases left unmatched: 16. CDR3 length: 16 amino acids. The CDR3: CASSPVMGGRGGEQFF. The CDR3 DNA reads as TGTGCCAGCAGCCCTGTGATGGGCGGGAGAGGCGGTGAGCAGTTCTTC.

This clonotype has only one observation. The chain combines TRBV10-3 with TRBJ2-5; 9 nucleotides line up with TRBD2. The ends lost 5 bases at V and 2 bases at J; junction bases unmatched: 0. The length of the CDR3 is 13 residues. Germline CDR1 ENHRY, CDR2 SYGVKD. The CDR3 DNA is TGTGCCATCAGTAGCGGGGGGCAAGAGACCCAGTACTTC. Its protein product is CAISSGGQETQYF.

V gene TRBV2 combines with J gene TRBJ1-1, with D tentatively TRBD1 (6 bases). The CDR3 runs to 15 residues. V lost 5 bases to trimming and J lost 5 bases, with 18 bases between them. The V gene's germline CDR1 is SNHLY and CDR2 FYNNEI. CDR3 loop: CASSLSWQGQTEAFF. The CDR3 nucleotides are TGTGCCAGCAGTTTATCGTGGCAGGGGCAGACTGAAGCTTTCTTT.

This clonotype was seen at least ten times. At one of its ends the junction is not consistent with the germline gene, which may arise from a read error. This chain joins TRBV7-7 and TRBJ2-2; no firm D call. CDR3 length equals 13 residues. Germline loops: CDR1 SSHAT, CDR2 FNYEAQ (reference sequence). Here the CDR3 reads CASSLESTGELFF. The DNA of the CDR3 is TGTGCTAGCAGCTTAGAGTCCACCGGGGAGCTGTTTTTT.

The table lists this clonotype with many counts. The gene calls are TRBV2 and TRBJ1-2, with 10 bases that match TRBD1. Trimming removed 5 bases from V and 2 bases from J; junction bases left unmatched: 8. Germline V CDR1 and CDR2: SNHLY, FYNNEI. The CDR3 totals 16 residues. The CDR3 loop reads CASSPRGQGGNYGYTF. Here the CDR3 DNA reads TGTGCCAGCAGTCCTCGAGGACAGGGGGGGAACTATGGCTACACCTTC.

This clonotype was seen repeatedly, ten times or more. The genes are TRBV11-3 and TRBJ2-1; D might be TRBD2 (5 bases). There are 14 residues in the CDR3. Germline-derived CDR1 and CDR2 are SGHNT and YENEEA. V gave up 4 bases and J gave up 5 bases, with 12 bases separating them. The CDR3 DNA reads as TGTGCCAGCAGCTCGAACTCGGGGAACAATGAGCAGTTCTTC. It encodes CASSSNSGNNEQFF.

The rearrangement links TRBV18 to TRBJ2-2, with D tentatively TRBD2 (6 bases). V lost 1 base and J lost 7, with 19 bases in between. CDR1 is KGHSH, CDR2 LQKENI, per germline. The CDR3 runs 17 residues. The CDR3 protein is CASSPRTLPDGSGELFF. CDR3 nucleotides: TGTGCCAGCTCACCACGGACTCTCCCGGACGGGAGCGGGGAGCTGTTTTTT.

The rearrangement joins TRBV5-6 to TRBJ1-2, with 9 bases matching TRBD1. Germline assignment: CDR1 SGHDT and CDR2 YYEEEE. V shed 2 bases and J 8 bases; nucleotides not matched to a gene: 7. The CDR3 has 14 amino acids. The CDR3 region is CASSFTGTGNGYTF. The CDR3 bases are TGTGCCAGCAGCTTCACCGGGACAGGGAACGGCTACACCTTC.

The count of this clonotype is one. The chain has TRBV5-1 and TRBJ1-6, with D possibly being TRBD1 (5 bases). V gave up 2 bases and J gave up 9 bases, with 18 bases separating them. This CDR3 has 16 residues. The V gene's germline CDR1 is SGHRS and CDR2 YFSETQ. The CDR3 loop is CASSFAGTGFGSPLHF. The CDR3 nucleotides read TGCGCCAGCAGCTTTGCCGGGACGGGGTTCGGTTCACCCCTCCACTTT.

V and J are TRBV2 and TRBJ1-2; a weak D match, TRBD1 (5 bases). Trimming pared 6 bases from V and 7 bases from J, leaving 9 bases between. Germline-derived CDR1 and CDR2 are SNHLY and FYNNEI. This CDR3 is 11 amino acids long. CDR3 bases: TGTGCCAGCAGAGACGGGGCTGGCTACACCTTC. Translated, it gives CASRDGAGYTF.

As concerns this clonotype: A read error may be the cause here, since a much bigger clone is one base away. The chain combines TRBV6-5 with TRBJ1-1; the match to TRBD1 covers 11 bases. Germline V gives CDR1 MNHEY, CDR2 SVGAGI. There are 17 residues in the CDR3. CDR3 in amino acids: CASSLGWGTGGSTEALF. For the CDR3, the DNA is TGTGCCAGCAGTTTAGGATGGGGGACAGGGGGGAGCACTGAAGCTCTCTTT.

This chain connects TRBV7-2 to TRBJ2-1; TRBD1 aligns across 9 bases. Unmatched junction bases numbered 8, after V lost 4 bases and J lost 7 bases. Germline-derived CDR1 and CDR2 are SGHTA and FQGNSA. The CDR3 length is 15 residues. The CDR3 DNA reads as TGTGCCAGCAGCTCAAGCGACAGGGGGACAAATGAGCAGTTCTTC. Its protein is CASSSSDRGTNEQFF.

This chain connects TRBV15 to TRBJ2-7; D perhaps matches TRBD2 (6 bases). Germline V gives CDR1 LNHNV, CDR2 YYDKDF (reference sequence). V was shortened by 3 bases and J by 0 bases, with 12 bases between the two germline ends. The CDR3 runs 15 residues. CDR3 bases: TGTGCCACCAGCAGGATAGCGGCTAGCTCCTACGAGCAGTACTTC. Its protein is CATSRIAASSYEQYF.

This clonotype was seen at least ten times. The rearrangement links TRBV27 to TRBJ2-7, with D uncertain. CDR3 length: 13 amino acids. Looked up from germline, CDR1 is MNHEY and CDR2 is SMNVEV (reference sequence). V lost 5 bases to trimming and J lost 0 bases, with 8 bases between them. CDR3 loop: CASSTRHSYEQYF. DNA for the CDR3: TGTGCCAGCAGTACCCGACACTCCTACGAGCAGTACTTC.

As to this clonotype: The junction shows a germline mismatch at one end, possibly a read error. The chain couples TRBV5-1 to TRBJ1-1; TRBD1 agrees at 9 bases. This CDR3 is built from 16 residues. Germline CDR1 SGHRS, CDR2 YFSETQ. The CDR3 sequence: CASSLAGQGLNTEAFF. Written as DNA, the CDR3 is TGCGCCAGCAGCTTAGCGGGACAGGGCCTGAACACTGAAGCGTTCTTT.

At least ten counts were recorded for this clonotype. One end of the junction varies from germline; a read error may be responsible. This chain uses TRBV12-5 with TRBJ2-1; unclear D gene. In germline, CDR1 is LGHNT, CDR2 FRNRAP. The CDR3 runs 8 residues. CDR3 region: CASGRARF. The CDR3 DNA reads TGTGCTAGTGGTCGCGCTCGATTC.

The J gene is TRBJ2-1, the V gene TRBV7-8; TRBD2 agrees at 12 bases. Germline CDR1 reads SGHVS; CDR2 reads FQNEAQ. Germline trimming cut 5 bases from V and 6 bases from J; bases unmatched to any gene: 2. The CDR3 runs 14 residues. The CDR3 loop reads CASSRGLAGNEQFF. The CDR3 DNA follows: TGTGCCAGCAGCCGGGGACTAGCGGGCAATGAGCAGTTCTTC. Filled out from reference TRBV7-8 and TRBJ2-1, the complete variable domain reads GAGVSQSPRYKVAKRGQDVALRCDPISGHVSLFWYQQALGQGPEFLTYFQNEAQLDKSGLPSDRFFAERPEGSVSTLKIQRTQQEDSAVYLCASSRGLAGNEQFFGPGTRLTVL.

A remark on this clonotype: A much more abundant neighbour one base away suggests this may be a read error. The genes are TRBV10-3 and TRBJ2-1; 10 nucleotides line up with TRBD2. Trimming cost V 11 bases and J 2 bases; bases outside gene matches: 15. CDR3 size: 17 residues. CDR1 and CDR2 from the germline V gene are ENHRY and SYGVKD. The CDR3 DNA reads TGTGCCGGCTCACCCCTACTAGCGGGACCGACCTACAATGAGCAGTTCTTC. Translation: CAGSPLLAGPTYNEQFF.

J is TRBJ2-1 and V is TRBV5-1, with D perhaps matching TRBD2 (7 bases). This CDR3 region has 14 residues. Trimming removed 4 bases from V and 12 bases from J, with 20 bases in between. CDR1 and CDR2 (germline): SGHRS, YFSETQ. CDR3 protein: CASSTTGGTDTQFF. Written as DNA, the CDR3 is TGCGCCAGCAGCACCACGGGGGGCACAGATACGCAGTTCTTC.

V usage is TRBV7-3 and J usage is TRBJ2-1; unclear D gene. Between the trimmed V and J ends, which lost 2 bases and 2 bases, there was a span of 10 bases. Germline assignment: CDR1 SGHTA and CDR2 FQGTGA. CDR3 length: 15 residues. CDR3 in DNA: TGTGCCAGCAGCTTAGACCCAGGTCCCTACAATGAGCAGTTCTTC. Protein product: CASSLDPGPYNEQFF. Together with reference TRBV7-3 and TRBJ2-1, the CDR3 gives the full variable domain: GAGVSQTPSNKVTEKGKYVELRCDPISGHTALYWYRQSLGQGPEFLIYFQGTGAADDSGLPNDRFFAVRPEGSVSTLKIQRTERGDSAVYLCASSLDPGPYNEQFFGPGTRLTVL.

This clonotype was seen just once. The chain couples TRBV5-4 to TRBJ2-5; a weak D match, TRBD2 (6 bases). This CDR3 has 15 amino acids. V lost 4 bases and J 4 bases, leaving 17 bases between the germline ends. Germline V gene data show CDR1 as SGHNT and CDR2 as YYREEE (reference sequence). The CDR3 DNA is TGTGCCAGCAGCGCGGAAGCGGGTCAAGGAGAGACCCAGTACTTC. Translation gives CASSAEAGQGETQYF.

This clonotype came up many times. The V call is TRBV7-2, the J call TRBJ2-7; TRBD2 agrees at 11 bases. The trim removed 4 bases at V and 3 bases at J, leaving 8 bases unmatched. The germline CDR1 and CDR2 sequences are SGHTA and FQGNSA. The CDR3 extends over 16 amino acids. The CDR3 region has the DNA TGTGCCAGCAGCTCATCCCGACTAGCGGGATACTACGAGCAGTACTTC. This sequence encodes CASSSSRLAGYYEQYF.

This clonotype was seen at least ten times. The chain combines TRBV9 with TRBJ2-2; D unclear. Germline CDR1 is SGDLS and CDR2 is YYNGEE. Trimming removed 1 base from V and 0 bases from J, with 10 bases in between. CDR3 length equals 16 residues. The CDR3: CASSVSNPPNTGELFF. Here the CDR3 DNA reads TGTGCCAGCAGCGTATCGAATCCCCCGAACACCGGGGAGCTGTTTTTT.

The chain combines TRBV29-1 with TRBJ2-7; TRBD1 agrees at 9 bases. With V trimmed by 6 bases and J by 4 bases, 7 bases remained unmatched. This CDR3 has 13 residues. Germline values: CDR1 SQVTM, CDR2 ANQGSEA. In DNA form, the CDR3 reads TGCAGCGTCTCCGGGACAGGGTTATACGAGCAGTACTTC. Translating it yields CSVSGTGLYEQYF.

This clonotype was observed at least ten times. This chain's CDR3 is CSAKPPMPGAETQYF. CDR3 DNA sequence: TGCAGTGCAAAACCGCCGATGCCAGGGGCAGAGACCCAGTACTTC. The J gene is TRBJ2-5, the V gene TRBV20-1; D might be TRBD1 (6 bases). V lost 6 bases and J lost 4, with 21 bases in between. Germline V gives CDR1 DFQATT, CDR2 SNEGSKA (reference sequence). There are 15 residues in the CDR3.

The rearrangement joins TRBV3-1 to TRBJ2-5, with TRBD2 matching 8 bases. The CDR3 runs to 18 residues. Germline V gene sequence: CDR1 LGHDT, CDR2 YNNKEL (reference sequence). V lost 4 bases to trimming and J lost 5 bases; unmatched junction nucleotides: 18. The CDR3 DNA sequence: TGTGCCAGCAGCCGCCGAAGGGCGGGAGGTAGGGGAGTTGAGACCCAGTACTTC. This sequence encodes CASSRRRAGGRGVETQYF.